Below are 2 T cell receptor beta chains sequenced from a single sample in a study of molecular identifiers for immune sequencing clone quantification. Each CDR3 protein is one row after TCRdb ran MiXCR on the PCR reads. The sample records 60,000 to 65,000 distinct CDR3 sequences, under 20% being singletons. Input material: naive CD8+ T cells from blood, with Jurkat cell RNA spiked in. The subset was: FACS-sorted CD8+CD4-CCR7+CD45RA+ naive T cells. Receptors were obtained from a human donor in good health. Some libraries in this study had Jurkat cell RNA spiked in.

A remark on this clonotype: A much larger clone is a single base away; this may be a read error. This chain joins TRBV18 and TRBJ2-2; 9 bases map to TRBD2. CDR3 length equals 15 residues. The germline CDR1 and CDR2 sequences are KGHSH and LQKENI. With V trimmed by 4 bases and J by 7 bases, 7 bases remained unmatched. CDR3 coding DNA: TGTGCCAGCTCACGGACTAGCGCCCACATCGGGGAGCTGTTTTTT. Translated, it gives CASSRTSAHIGELFF. The full variable domain, with the rest looked up from reference TRBV18 and TRBJ2-2, is NAGVMQNPRHLVRRRGQEARLRCSPMKGHSHVYWYRQLPEEGLKFMVYLQKENIIDESGMPKERFSAEFPKEGPSILRIQQVVRGDSAAYFCASSRTSAHIGELFFGEGSRLTVL.

The rearrangement uses TRBV12-3 or TRBV12-4 and TRBJ2-1; possibly TRBD1 for D (5 bases). The ends were cut back, 4 bases at V and 8 bases at J, with 9 bases in the middle. The CDR3 has 12 residues. CDR3 in amino acids: CASSWQGDEQFF. CDR3 sequence (DNA): TGTGCCAGCAGTTGGCAGGGTGATGAGCAGTTCTTC.